This T cell receptor beta chain originates from a study of shared clonotypes between healthy human individuals. For the study at large: Three plates were used per donor for CD4 naive, three for CD4 memory, two for CD8 naive and one for CD8 memory. Study-wide results and limits: As a rule, naive subsets had a larger estimated richness than memory subsets.

This clone appeared a single time. Its antigen is still unknown. The CDR3 is 13 amino acids. The V end lost 5 bases, the J end lost 2 bases, and 13 bases lay between the germline ends. Germline V CDR1 and CDR2: GTSNPN, SVGIG (reference sequence). Sequencing used immunoSEQ multiplex PCR; TCRdb keeps in-frame clones, though not all of them. This table has over 2 million clones, just under 95% appearing once. The V and J genes are TRBV30 and TRBJ2-7, with D possibly being TRBD1 (6 bases). The sequencing sample was made of naive CD4+ T cells from PBMCs. Subset in this sample: CD45RA+ positively selected. This TCR was sampled from a man between 18 and 29 years old in good health. Some clones in this sample may be carry-over from other donors' samples. This chain's CDR3 is CAWDRQEAYEQYF. CDR3 coding DNA: TGTGCCTGGGACCGACAGGAAGCCTACGAGCAGTACTTC.